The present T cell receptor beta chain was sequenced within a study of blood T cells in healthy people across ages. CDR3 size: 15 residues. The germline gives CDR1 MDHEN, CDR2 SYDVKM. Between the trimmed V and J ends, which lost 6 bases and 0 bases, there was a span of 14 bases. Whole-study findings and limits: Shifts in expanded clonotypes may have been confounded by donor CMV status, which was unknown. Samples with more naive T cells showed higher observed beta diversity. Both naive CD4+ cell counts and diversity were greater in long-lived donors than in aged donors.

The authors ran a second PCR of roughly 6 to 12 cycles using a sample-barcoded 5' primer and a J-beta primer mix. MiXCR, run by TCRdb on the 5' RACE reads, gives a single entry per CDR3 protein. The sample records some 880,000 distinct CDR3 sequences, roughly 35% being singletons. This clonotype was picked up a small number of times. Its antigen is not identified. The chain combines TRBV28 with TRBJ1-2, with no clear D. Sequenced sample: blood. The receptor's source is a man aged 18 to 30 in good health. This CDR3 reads CASSPSRGANYGYTF. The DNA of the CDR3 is TGTGCCAGCAGCCCCTCCCGGGGAGCTAACTATGGCTACACCTTC.